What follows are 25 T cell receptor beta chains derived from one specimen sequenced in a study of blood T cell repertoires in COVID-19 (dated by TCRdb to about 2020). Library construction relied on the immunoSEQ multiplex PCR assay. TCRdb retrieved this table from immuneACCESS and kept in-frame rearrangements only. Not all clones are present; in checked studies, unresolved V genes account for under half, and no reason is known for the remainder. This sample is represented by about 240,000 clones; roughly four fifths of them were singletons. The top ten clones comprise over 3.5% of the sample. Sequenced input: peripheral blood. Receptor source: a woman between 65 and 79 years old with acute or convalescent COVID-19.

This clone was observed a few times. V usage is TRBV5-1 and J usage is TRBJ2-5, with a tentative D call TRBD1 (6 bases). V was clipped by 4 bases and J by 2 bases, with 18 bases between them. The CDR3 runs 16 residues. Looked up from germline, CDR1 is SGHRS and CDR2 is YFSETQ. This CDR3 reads CASSQQGQVGQETQYF. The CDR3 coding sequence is TGCGCCAGCAGCCAACAGGGCCAGGTAGGACAAGAGACCCAGTACTTC.

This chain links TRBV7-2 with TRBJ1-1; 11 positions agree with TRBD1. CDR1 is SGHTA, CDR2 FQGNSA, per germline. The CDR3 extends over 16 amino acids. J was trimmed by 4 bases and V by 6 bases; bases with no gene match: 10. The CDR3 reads CASRFRTGGWSTEAFF. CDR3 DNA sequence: TGTGCCAGCAGATTTAGGACAGGGGGCTGGAGCACTGAAGCTTTCTTT.

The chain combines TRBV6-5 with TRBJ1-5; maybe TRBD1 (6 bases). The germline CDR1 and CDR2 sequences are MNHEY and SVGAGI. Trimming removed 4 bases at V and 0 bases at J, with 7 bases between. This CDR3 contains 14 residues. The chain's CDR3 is CASSSQGSNQPQHF. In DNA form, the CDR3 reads TGTGCCAGCAGTTCACAGGGTAGCAATCAGCCCCAGCATTTT.

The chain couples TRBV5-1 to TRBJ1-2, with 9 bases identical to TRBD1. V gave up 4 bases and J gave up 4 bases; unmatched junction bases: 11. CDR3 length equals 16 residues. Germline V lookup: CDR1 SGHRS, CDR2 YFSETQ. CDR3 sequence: CASSGDTGGAAYGYTF. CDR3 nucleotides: TGCGCCAGCAGCGGGGATACAGGGGGCGCTGCCTATGGCTACACCTTC.

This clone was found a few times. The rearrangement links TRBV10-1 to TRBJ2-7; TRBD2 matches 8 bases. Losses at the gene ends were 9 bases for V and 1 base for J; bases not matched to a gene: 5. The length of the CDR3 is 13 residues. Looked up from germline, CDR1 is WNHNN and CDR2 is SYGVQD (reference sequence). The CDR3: CASQRGQSYEQYF. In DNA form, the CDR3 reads TGCGCCAGTCAGCGGGGGCAATCCTACGAGCAGTACTTC.

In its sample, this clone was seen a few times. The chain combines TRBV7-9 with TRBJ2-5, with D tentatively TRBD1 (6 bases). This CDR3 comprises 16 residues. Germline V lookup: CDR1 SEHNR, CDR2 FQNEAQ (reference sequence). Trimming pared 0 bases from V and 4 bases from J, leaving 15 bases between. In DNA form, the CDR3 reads TGTGCCAGCAGCTTAGCGCTTTGGGGACAAAGAGAGACCCAGTACTTC. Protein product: CASSLALWGQRETQYF.

The CDR3 here is CASRQFWQNTEAFF. The CDR3 bases are TGTGCCAGCAGGCAGTTTTGGCAGAACACTGAAGCTTTCTTT. This chain uses TRBV2 with TRBJ1-1, with no clear D. The CDR3 loop spans 14 amino acids. CDR1 SNHLY and CDR2 FYNNEI come from the germline V gene. V dropped 6 bases and J dropped 1 base, with 12 bases sitting between them. The whole variable domain, remainder taken from reference TRBV2 and TRBJ1-1, is EPEVTQTPSHQVTQMGQEVILRCVPISNHLYFYWYRQILGQKVEFLVSFYNNEISEKSEIFDDQFSVERPDGSNFTLKIRSTKLEDSAMYFCASRQFWQNTEAFFGQGTRLTVV.

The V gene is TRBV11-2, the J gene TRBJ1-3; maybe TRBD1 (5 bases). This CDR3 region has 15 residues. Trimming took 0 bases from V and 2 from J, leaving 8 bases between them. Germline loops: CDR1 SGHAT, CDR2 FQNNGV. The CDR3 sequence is CASSLDRGTGNTIYF. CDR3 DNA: TGTGCCAGCAGCTTAGATCGGGGGACTGGAAACACCATATATTTT. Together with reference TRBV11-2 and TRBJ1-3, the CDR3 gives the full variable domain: EAGVAQSPRYKIIEKRQSVAFWCNPISGHATLYWYQQILGQGPKLLIQFQNNGVVDDSQLPKDRFSAERLKGVDSTLKIQPAKLEDSAVYLCASSLDRGTGNTIYFGEGSWLTVV.

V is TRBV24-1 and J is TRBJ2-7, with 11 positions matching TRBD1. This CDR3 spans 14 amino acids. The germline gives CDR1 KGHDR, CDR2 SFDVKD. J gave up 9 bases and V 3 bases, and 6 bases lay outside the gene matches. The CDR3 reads CATSDPGQGVRQYF. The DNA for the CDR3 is TGTGCCACCAGTGATCCGGGACAGGGGGTAAGGCAGTACTTC.

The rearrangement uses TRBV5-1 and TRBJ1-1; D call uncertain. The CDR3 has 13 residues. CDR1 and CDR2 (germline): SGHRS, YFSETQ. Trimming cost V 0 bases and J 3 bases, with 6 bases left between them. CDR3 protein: CASSLASDTEAFF. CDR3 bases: TGCGCCAGCAGCTTGGCGTCCGACACTGAAGCTTTCTTT.

CDR3 sequence (DNA): TGCGCCAGCAGCCTTCCGGGACAGGGAGGAGAGACCCAGTACTTC. Its translation is CASSLPGQGGETQYF. The V gene is TRBV4-1, the J gene TRBJ2-5; 9 nucleotides match TRBD1. CDR3 length equals 15 residues. V lost 4 bases and J lost 4; bases outside the gene matches: 7. Germline V gene data show CDR1 as MGHRA and CDR2 as YSYEKL.

The CDR3: CASSLGQGRGETQYF. The CDR3 DNA sequence: TGCGCCAGCAGCCTAGGACAGGGGCGAGGAGAGACCCAGTACTTC. The V call is TRBV5-1, the J call TRBJ2-5; 9 bases agree with TRBD1. Trimming removed 4 bases from V and 4 bases from J; junction bases left unmatched: 8. Germline CDR1 reads SGHRS; CDR2 reads YFSETQ. This CDR3 comprises 15 residues.

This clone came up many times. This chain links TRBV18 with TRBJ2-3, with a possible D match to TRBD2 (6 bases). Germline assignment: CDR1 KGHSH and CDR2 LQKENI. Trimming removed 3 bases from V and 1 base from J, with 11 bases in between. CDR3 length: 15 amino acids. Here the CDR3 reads CASSPPLARTDTQYF. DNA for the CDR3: TGTGCCAGCTCACCTCCACTAGCCCGCACAGATACGCAGTATTTT.

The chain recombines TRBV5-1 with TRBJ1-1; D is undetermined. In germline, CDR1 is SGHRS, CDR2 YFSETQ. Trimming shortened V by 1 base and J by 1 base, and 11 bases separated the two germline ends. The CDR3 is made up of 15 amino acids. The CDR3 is CASSLPRETNTEAFF. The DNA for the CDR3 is TGCGCCAGCAGCTTGCCTCGGGAAACGAACACTGAAGCTTTCTTT.

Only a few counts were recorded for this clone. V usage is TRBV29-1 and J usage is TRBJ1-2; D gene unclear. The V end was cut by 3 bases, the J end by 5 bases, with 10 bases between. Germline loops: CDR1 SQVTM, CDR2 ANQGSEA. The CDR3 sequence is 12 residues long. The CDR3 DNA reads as TGCAGCGTTGAGAGTGCTCGATATGGCTACACCTTC. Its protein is CSVESARYGYTF.

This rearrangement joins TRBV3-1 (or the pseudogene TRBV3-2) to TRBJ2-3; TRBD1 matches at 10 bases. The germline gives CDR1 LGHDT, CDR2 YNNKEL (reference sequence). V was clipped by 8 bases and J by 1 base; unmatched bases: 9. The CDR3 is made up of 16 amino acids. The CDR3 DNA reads TGTGCCAGCCGAGAGCGGACAGGGGGAGGCACAGATACGCAGTATTTT. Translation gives CASRERTGGGTDTQYF.

The CDR3 sequence is CATDTPNYGYTF. Here the CDR3 DNA reads TGTGCCACCGACACACCGAACTATGGCTACACCTTC. The chain employs TRBV24-1 and TRBJ1-2, with no clear D. Germline V lookup: CDR1 KGHDR, CDR2 SFDVKD. The CDR3 is 12 residues long. V was shortened by 9 bases and J by 2 bases, with 9 bases between the two germline ends.

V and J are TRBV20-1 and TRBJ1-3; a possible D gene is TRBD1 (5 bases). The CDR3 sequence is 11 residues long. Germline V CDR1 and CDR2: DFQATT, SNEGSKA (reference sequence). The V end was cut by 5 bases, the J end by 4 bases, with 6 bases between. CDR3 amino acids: CSAWTGNTIYF. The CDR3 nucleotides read TGCAGTGCTTGGACAGGAAACACCATATATTTT.

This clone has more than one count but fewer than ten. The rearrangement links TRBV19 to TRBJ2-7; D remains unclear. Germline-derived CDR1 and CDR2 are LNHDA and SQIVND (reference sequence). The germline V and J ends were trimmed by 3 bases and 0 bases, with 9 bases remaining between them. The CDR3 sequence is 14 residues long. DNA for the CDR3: TGTGCCAGTAGTATCTACTCGAGCTCCTACGAGCAGTACTTC. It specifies CASSIYSSSYEQYF.

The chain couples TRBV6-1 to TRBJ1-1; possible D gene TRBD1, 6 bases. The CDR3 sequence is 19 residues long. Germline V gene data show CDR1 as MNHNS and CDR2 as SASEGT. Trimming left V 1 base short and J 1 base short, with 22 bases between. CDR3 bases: TGTGCCAGCAGTGAAGACGGAACAGGGTTATCTTGGGGGAACACTGAAGCTTTCTTT. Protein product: CASSEDGTGLSWGNTEAFF.

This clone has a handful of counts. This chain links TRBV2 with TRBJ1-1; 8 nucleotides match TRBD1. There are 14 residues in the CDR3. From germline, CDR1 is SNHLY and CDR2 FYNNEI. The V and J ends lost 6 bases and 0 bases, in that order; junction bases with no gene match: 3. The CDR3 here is CASREQGVNTEAFF. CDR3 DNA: TGTGCCAGCAGAGAACAGGGGGTGAACACTGAAGCTTTCTTT.

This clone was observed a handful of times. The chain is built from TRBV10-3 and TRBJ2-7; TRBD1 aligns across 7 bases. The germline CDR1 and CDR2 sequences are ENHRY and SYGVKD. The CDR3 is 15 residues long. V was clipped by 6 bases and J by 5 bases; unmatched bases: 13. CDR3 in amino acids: CAIREQKTGTHEQYF. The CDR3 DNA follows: TGTGCCATCAGAGAACAGAAGACAGGGACCCACGAGCAGTACTTC.

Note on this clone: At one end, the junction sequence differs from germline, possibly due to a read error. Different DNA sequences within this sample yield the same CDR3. CDR3 DNA sequence: TGTGCCAGCAGCCTGCCGAGGGAGAACTATGGTTACACCTTC. Its protein product is CASSLPRENYGYTF. The V gene is TRBV4-2, the J gene TRBJ1-2; the D is unclear. This CDR3 contains 14 residues. In germline, CDR1 is LGHNA, CDR2 YNFKEQ.

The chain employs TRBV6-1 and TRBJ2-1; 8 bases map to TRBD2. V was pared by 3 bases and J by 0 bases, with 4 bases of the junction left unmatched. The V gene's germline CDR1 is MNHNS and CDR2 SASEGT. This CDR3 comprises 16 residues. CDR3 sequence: CASSESRGVSYNEQFF. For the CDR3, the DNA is TGTGCCAGCAGTGAGTCGCGGGGGGTCTCCTACAATGAGCAGTTCTTC.

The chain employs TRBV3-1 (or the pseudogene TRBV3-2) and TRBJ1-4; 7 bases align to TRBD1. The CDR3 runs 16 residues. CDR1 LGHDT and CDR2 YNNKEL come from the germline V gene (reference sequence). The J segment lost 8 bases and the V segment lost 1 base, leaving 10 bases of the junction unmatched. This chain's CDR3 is CASSQGLRGRGEKLFF. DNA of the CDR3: TGTGCCAGCAGCCAAGGACTTAGGGGGCGGGGCGAAAAACTGTTTTTT.